The next 26 T cell receptor beta chains were all read from a single sample in a study of blood T cell repertoires in COVID-19. TCRdb's table, derived via immunoSEQ multiplex PCR, lists solely in-frame clones and lacks some. The sample has approximately 280,000 clones; roughly 83% are singletons. Input material: peripheral blood. These receptors all stem from a human donor with COVID-19, enrolled during active disease. The donor label of this sample is uncertain.

V and J are TRBV30 and TRBJ2-4; D gene ambiguous. Trimming took off 4 bases at V and 7 bases at J, with 8 bases between the two ends. Germline loops: CDR1 GTSNPN, CDR2 SVGIG (reference sequence). This CDR3 region has 11 residues. Here the CDR3 DNA reads TGTGCCTGGACGGTACAGAACATTCAGTACTTC. Amino acids: CAWTVQNIQYF.

J is TRBJ2-1 and V is TRBV7-2; 8 bases are shared with TRBD2. The CDR3 is 18 amino acids. Germline V gene sequence: CDR1 SGHTA, CDR2 FQGNSA. J lost 0 bases, V lost 3 bases, and 10 bases had no gene match. CDR3: CASSLTPGGSPSYNEQFF. CDR3 coding DNA: TGTGCCAGCAGCTTGACCCCGGGGGGGTCCCCCTCCTACAATGAGCAGTTCTTC.

The chain links TRBV19 to TRBJ2-2; TRBD1 is a possible D gene (5 bases). Germline V gives CDR1 LNHDA, CDR2 SQIVND (reference sequence). V was shortened by 4 bases and J by 4 bases, with 10 bases between the two germline ends. CDR3 size: 14 residues. CDR3 loop: CASSTPGITGELFF. CDR3 bases: TGTGCCAGTAGTACCCCAGGGATCACCGGGGAGCTGTTTTTT.

This clone appeared a few times. The chain has TRBV2 and TRBJ2-5; D not certain. Trimming stripped 8 bases from V and 3 bases from J, with 7 bases between. In germline, CDR1 is SNHLY, CDR2 FYNNEI. This CDR3 is built from 11 residues. The CDR3 protein is CASQVEETQYF. The DNA for the CDR3 is TGTGCCAGCCAGGTTGAAGAGACCCAGTACTTC.

The chain carries TRBV28 and TRBJ1-6; 10 positions match TRBD1. CDR1 and CDR2 (germline): MDHEN, SYDVKM. The CDR3 consists of 13 residues. With 3 bases clipped from V and 12 bases from J, the junction kept 2 bases outside the gene matches. CDR3 bases: TGTGCCAGCAGTTTTCGGGACAGGGGACCCCTCCACTTT. Amino acids: CASSFRDRGPLHF.

This rearrangement joins TRBV5-1 to TRBJ2-2; 10 nucleotides agree with TRBD1. The CDR3 is 15 amino acids. Per the germline V gene, CDR1 is SGHRS and CDR2 is YFSETQ. V was clipped by 4 bases and J by 4 bases; unmatched bases: 4. CDR3 amino acids: CASSPWTGGTGELFF. DNA of the CDR3: TGCGCCAGCAGCCCATGGACAGGGGGCACCGGGGAGCTGTTTTTT.

The rearrangement uses TRBV7-2 and TRBJ2-7; 10 bases align to TRBD2. From germline, CDR1 is SGHTA and CDR2 FQGNSA. With V trimmed by 5 bases and J by 6 bases, 7 bases remained unmatched. The CDR3 contains 14 residues. The CDR3 reads CASSPRAGGLEQYF. The CDR3, as DNA: TGTGCCAGCAGCCCTAGAGCGGGAGGGCTCGAGCAGTACTTC.

The chain links TRBV3-1 (or the pseudogene TRBV3-2) to TRBJ1-6; TRBD1 agrees at 9 bases. The trim removed 1 base at V and 10 bases at J, leaving 11 bases unmatched. CDR3 length equals 17 residues. Germline CDR1 LGHDT, CDR2 YNNKEL (reference sequence). Written as DNA, the CDR3 is TGTGCCAGCAGCCAAGCTGGACCGGGACAGGGTGAATCACCCCTCCACTTT. Its protein is CASSQAGPGQGESPLHF.

This clone has a handful of counts. The sample carries other DNA sequences with the same CDR3. The rearrangement joins TRBV19 to TRBJ1-5; 7 bases align to TRBD1. V was pared by 4 bases and J by 7 bases, with 4 bases of the junction left unmatched. From germline, CDR1 is LNHDA and CDR2 SQIVND (reference sequence). This CDR3 is 13 amino acids long. The CDR3 region has the DNA TGTGCCAGTAGTACGCAGGGGGGACAGCCCCAGCATTTT. Translating it yields CASSTQGGQPQHF.

The V and J genes are TRBV2 and TRBJ1-3; TRBD1 might be the D (6 bases). CDR3 length: 14 amino acids. In germline, CDR1 is SNHLY, CDR2 FYNNEI. The V end was cut by 7 bases, the J end by 0 bases, with 10 bases between. Here the CDR3 DNA reads TGTGCCAGCAAAAGACAGGCCTCTGGAAACACCATATATTTT. Its protein is CASKRQASGNTIYF.

V and J are TRBV11-1 and TRBJ2-1; a possible D gene is TRBD1 (5 bases). V lost 4 bases and J 9 bases, leaving 19 bases between the germline ends. The CDR3 contains 15 residues. From germline, CDR1 is SGHAT and CDR2 FQDESV (reference sequence). The CDR3 DNA reads as TGTGCCAGCAGCTCCCTACAGCGAGACAGCAGTGAGCAGTTCTTC. Amino acids: CASSSLQRDSSEQFF.

This rearrangement joins TRBV15 to TRBJ2-5, with TRBD2 matching over 8 bases. The CDR3 has 18 amino acids. The germline V gene encodes CDR1 LNHNV and CDR2 YYDKDF (reference sequence). V lost 2 bases, J lost 2 bases, and 13 bases stayed unmatched. The CDR3 spells CATSRNGGGAGGQETQYF. CDR3 DNA sequence: TGTGCCACCAGCAGAAATGGCGGAGGGGCGGGAGGACAAGAGACCCAGTACTTC.

V and J are TRBV30 and TRBJ1-3; 9 bases map to TRBD1. The CDR3 sequence is 15 residues long. CDR1 is GTSNPN and CDR2 is SVGIG in the germline V gene (reference sequence). The CDR3: CAGQGWRSSGNTIYF. The DNA of the CDR3 is TGTGCGGGACAGGGTTGGCGTAGCTCTGGAAACACCATATATTTT.

The chain uses TRBV30 and TRBJ2-2, with unresolved D. Germline CDR1 reads GTSNPN; CDR2 reads SVGIG (reference sequence). Between the trimmed V and J ends, which lost 2 bases and 5 bases, there was a span of 9 bases. There are 13 residues in the CDR3. The CDR3 DNA reads TGTGCCTGGAGTCCCACTTGGACCGGGGAGCTGTTTTTT. It encodes CAWSPTWTGELFF. Based on the CDR3 plus reference TRBV30 and TRBJ2-2, the full variable domain is SQTIHQWPATLVQPVGSPLSLECTVEGTSNPNLYWYRQAAGRGLQLLFYSVGIGQISSEVPQNLSASRPQDRQFILSSKKLLLSDSGFYLCAWSPTWTGELFFGEGSRLTVL.

The chain couples TRBV2 to TRBJ1-5, with 9 bases lining up with TRBD1. V lost 6 bases and J lost 2; bases outside the gene matches: 8. Germline CDR1 SNHLY, CDR2 FYNNEI. The CDR3 sequence is 16 residues long. CDR3 nucleotide sequence: TGTGCCAGCAGGCAGGGACAGGGAACAGGCAATCAGCCCCAGCATTTT. Its translation is CASRQGQGTGNQPQHF.

This chain links TRBV1 with TRBJ2-7; the table's TRBD2 call for D was not verified on the DNA. TRBV1 is a pseudogene locus. CDR3 size: 20 residues. The CDR3 DNA reads as TGCACCAGCAGCCAAGAGAGAGGGGACTTAGCGGGAGGCTCCTCCTACGAGCAGTACTTC. It codes for CTSSQERGDLAGGSSYEQYF.

The rearrangement links TRBV7-6 to TRBJ2-4; tentatively, D is TRBD1 (5 bases). V lost 1 base and J 0 bases, leaving 10 bases between the germline ends. This CDR3 comprises 16 residues. The germline V gene encodes CDR1 SGHVS and CDR2 FNYEAQ. The CDR3 spells CASSLGSTVAKNIQYF. In DNA, the CDR3 is TGTGCCAGCAGCTTAGGATCGACAGTAGCCAAAAACATTCAGTACTTC.

This sequence joins TRBV6-6 and TRBJ2-6; TRBD1 agrees at 11 bases. CDR1 is MNHNY, CDR2 SVGAGI, per germline (reference sequence). The CDR3 has 16 residues. CDR3 in DNA: TGTGCGAGCGGGGACAGGGGGTCGTCTGGGGCCAACGTCCTGACTTTC. It codes for CASGDRGSSGANVLTF.

V is TRBV5-1 and J is TRBJ1-5; D might be TRBD1 (6 bases). The CDR3 loop spans 14 amino acids. The germline V gene encodes CDR1 SGHRS and CDR2 YFSETQ. Trimming removed 4 bases at V and 5 bases at J, with 13 bases between. The CDR3 spells CASSPGPGDQPQHF. The DNA for the CDR3 is TGCGCCAGCAGCCCCGGCCCAGGGGATCAGCCCCAGCATTTT.

The J gene is TRBJ1-2, the V gene TRBV29-1; the match to TRBD1 covers 11 bases. CDR1 and CDR2 (germline): SQVTM, ANQGSEA. The CDR3 loop spans 15 amino acids. V shed 4 bases and J 0 bases; nucleotides not matched to a gene: 4. This chain's CDR3 is CSVGDRGSPNYGYTF. The CDR3 nucleotides are TGCAGCGTTGGGGACAGGGGGAGTCCTAACTATGGCTACACCTTC. Looking up the rest from reference TRBV29-1 and TRBJ1-2 gives the full variable domain: SAVISQKPSRDICQRGTSLTIQCQVDSQVTMMFWYRQQPGQSLTLIATANQGSEATYESGFVIDKFPISRPNLTFSTLTVSNMSPEDSSIYLCSVGDRGSPNYGYTFGSGTRLTVV.

This chain connects TRBV5-8 to TRBJ1-5; TRBD1 matches at 8 bases. Germline V gene lookup returns CDR1 SGHTS and CDR2 YDEGEE. The CDR3 runs 15 residues. J lost 5 bases, V lost 4 bases, and 8 bases had no gene match. The CDR3 bases are TGTGCCAGCAGCCTGGAGGGACAGGTCCATCAGCCCCAGCATTTT. Translated: CASSLEGQVHQPQHF.

This chain joins TRBV6-5 and TRBJ1-1, with D perhaps matching TRBD1 (6 bases). In germline, CDR1 is MNHEY, CDR2 SVGAGI. The CDR3 consists of 15 residues. Trimming pared 5 bases from V and 3 bases from J, leaving 16 bases between. In DNA, the CDR3 is TGTGCCAGCAGTCGACAGGCCCTTGTTTACACTGAAGCTTTCTTT. Translated, it gives CASSRQALVYTEAFF.

The rearrangement joins TRBV5-1 to TRBJ2-3; the D gene is possibly TRBD2 (7 bases). Germline CDR1 reads SGHRS; CDR2 reads YFSETQ. The CDR3 consists of 14 residues. Deletions cut 4 bases from V and 5 bases from J, with 14 bases between. In DNA, the CDR3 is TGCGCCAGCAGCATGCAGGGAGGGGGAGATACGCAGTATTTT. Its translation is CASSMQGGGDTQYF. The whole variable domain, remainder taken from reference TRBV5-1 and TRBJ2-3, is KAGVTQTPRYLIKTRGQQVTLSCSPISGHRSVSWYQQTPGQGLQFLFEYFSETQRNKGNFPGRFSGRQFSNSRSEMNVSTLELGDSALYLCASSMQGGGDTQYFGPGTRLTVL.

The gene calls are TRBV29-1 and TRBJ2-1; the match to TRBD1 covers 8 bases. The CDR3 consists of 13 residues. Germline V CDR1 and CDR2: SQVTM, ANQGSEA. Trimming removed 6 bases from V and 6 bases from J; junction bases left unmatched: 7. CDR3 protein: CSVAGTGSNEQFF. In DNA, the CDR3 is TGCAGCGTCGCCGGGACAGGAAGCAATGAGCAGTTCTTC.

This clone was observed a single time. This chain uses TRBV19 with TRBJ2-5, with 8 bases that match TRBD1. Germline V gives CDR1 LNHDA, CDR2 SQIVND (reference sequence). The trim removed 5 bases at V and 3 bases at J, leaving 5 bases unmatched. This CDR3 is built from 14 residues. The CDR3 spells CASSPLDREETQYF. The CDR3 coding sequence is TGTGCCAGTAGTCCCCTGGACAGGGAAGAGACCCAGTACTTC.

J is TRBJ1-2 and V is TRBV4-3; D remains unclear. Germline V lookup: CDR1 LGHNA, CDR2 YSLEER. V lost 1 base, J lost 3 bases, and 12 bases lay in between. There are 15 residues in the CDR3. CDR3 nucleotides: TGCGCCAGCAGCCAAGGTCCCAGTCAACACTATGGCTACACCTTC. Protein: CASSQGPSQHYGYTF.